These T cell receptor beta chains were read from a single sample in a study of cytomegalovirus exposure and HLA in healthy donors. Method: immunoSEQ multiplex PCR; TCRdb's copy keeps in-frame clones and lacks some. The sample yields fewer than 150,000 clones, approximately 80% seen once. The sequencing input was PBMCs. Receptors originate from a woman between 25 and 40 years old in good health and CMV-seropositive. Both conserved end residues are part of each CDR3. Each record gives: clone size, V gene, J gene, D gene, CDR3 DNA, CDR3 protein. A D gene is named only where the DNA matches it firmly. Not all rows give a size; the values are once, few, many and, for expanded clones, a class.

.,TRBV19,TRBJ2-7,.,TGTGCCAGTAGTATAAGAGGACAGCGCTACGAGCAGTACTTC,CASSIRGQRYEQYF
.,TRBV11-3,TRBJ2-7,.,TGTGCCAGCAGCTTGGGGGTTTGGGGGACACAGGCCCATCTCGAGCAGTACTTC,CASSLGVWGTQAHLEQYF
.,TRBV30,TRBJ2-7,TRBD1,TGTGCCTGGAGTATCAGGACCGGGACAGGGATAACCTACGAGCAGTACTTC,CAWSIRTGTGITYEQYF
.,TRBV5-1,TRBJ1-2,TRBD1,TGCGCCAGCAGCTTGGGACAGGGGGCTTCTGGCTACACCTTC,CASSLGQGASGYTF
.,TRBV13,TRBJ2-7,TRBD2,TGTGCCAGCAGCGGAGGGACTAGCGGGAGGCCGGGGCCTGACGAGCAGTACTTC,CASSGGTSGRPGPDEQYF
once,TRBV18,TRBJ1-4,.,TGTGCCAGCTCACCTGTTCTGGGGGCATTTAATGAAAAACTGTTTTTT,CASSPVLGAFNEKLFF
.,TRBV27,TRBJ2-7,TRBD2,TGTGCCAGCAGCCGTAGCGGGAGCGTGATTCGAGAGCAGTACTTC,CASSRSGSVIREQYF
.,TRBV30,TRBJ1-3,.,TGTGCCTGGAAATACGGTGGAAACACCATATATTTT,CAWKYGGNTIYF
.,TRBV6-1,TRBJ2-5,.,TGTGCCAGCAGTGAACGAGATGGGACCCAGTACTTC,CASSERDGTQYF
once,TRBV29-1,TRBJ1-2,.,TGCAGCGTTGAAGTCCGACAGTCCTTCTATGGCTACACCTTC,CSVEVRQSFYGYTF
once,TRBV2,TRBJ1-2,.,TGTGCCAGCAGCTTAGACCCGGGGAATGGCTACACCTTC,CASSLDPGNGYTF
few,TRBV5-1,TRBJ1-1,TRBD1,TGCGCCAGTTCTGGACAGGAGAACACTGAAGCTTTCTTT,CASSGQENTEAFF
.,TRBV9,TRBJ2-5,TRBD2,TGTGCCAGCAGCCTGTCCGGGACTAGCGGGGCGGAGACCCAGTACTTC,CASSLSGTSGAETQYF
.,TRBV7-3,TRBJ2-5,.,TGTGCCAGCAGCACGGGGTTACAAGAGACCCAGTACTTC,CASSTGLQETQYF
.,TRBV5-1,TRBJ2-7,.,TGCGCCAGCAGCTTGGGGTACACAGACAGCAGCCGGGAGCAGTACTTC,CASSLGYTDSSREQYF
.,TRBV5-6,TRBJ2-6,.,TGTGCCAGCAGCTTCGGTTCTGGGGCCAACGTCCTGACTTTC,CASSFGSGANVLTF
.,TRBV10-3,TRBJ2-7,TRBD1,TGTGCCATCAATCGGCCGGGACAGGGTAATGACGAGCAGTACTTC,CAINRPGQGNDEQYF
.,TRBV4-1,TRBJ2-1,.,TGCGCCAGCAGCCCGGAGAGGGGGGGGGTTTGGAATGAGCAGTTCTTC,CASSPERGGVWNEQFF
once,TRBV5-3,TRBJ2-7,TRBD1,TGTGCCAGAAGCTTGGAGGGACAGGGGAGCTCCTACGAGCAGTACTTC,CARSLEGQGSSYEQYF
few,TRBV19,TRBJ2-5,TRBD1,TGTGCCAGTAGTATTGGACAGGGACCGAGAGAGACCCAGTACTTC,CASSIGQGPRETQYF
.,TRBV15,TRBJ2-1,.,TGTGCCACCAGCAGAGCCGCGGGGGCATACAATGAGCAGTTCTTC,CATSRAAGAYNEQFF
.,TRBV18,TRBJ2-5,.,TGTGCCAGCTCACCAGGGAGCCAAGAGACCCAGTACTTC,CASSPGSQETQYF
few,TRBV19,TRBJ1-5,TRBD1,TGTGCCAGTAATACAGGGGGCGCTTATCAGCCCCAGCATTTT,CASNTGGAYQPQHF
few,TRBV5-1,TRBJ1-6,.,TGCGCCAGCAGCCCAACAGTATCTGGCGGGTCACCCCTCCACTTT,CASSPTVSGGSPLHF
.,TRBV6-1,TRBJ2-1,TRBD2,TGTGCCACCTACAGCGGGGGGGCTATCAATGAGCAGTTCTTC,CATYSGGAINEQFF
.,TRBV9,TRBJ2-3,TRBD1,TGTGCCAGCAGTGAACAGGGGGCAGGAGATACGCAGTATTTT,CASSEQGAGDTQYF
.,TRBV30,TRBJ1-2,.,TGTGCCTGGAGTGTGAGCCTCACCGGCTACACCTTC,CAWSVSLTGYTF
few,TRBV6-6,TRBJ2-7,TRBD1,TGTGCCAGCACGGTAGGACAGGGGGCATACGAGCAGTACTTC,CASTVGQGAYEQYF
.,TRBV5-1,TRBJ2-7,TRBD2,TGCGCCAGCAGCCTTAGCGGGGGTTCCTACGAGCAGTACTTC,CASSLSGGSYEQYF
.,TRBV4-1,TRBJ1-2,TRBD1,TGCGCCAGCAGCCAGCCCCGGGACAGAAAGGATGGCTACACCTTC,CASSQPRDRKDGYTF
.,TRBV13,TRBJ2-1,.,TGTGCCAGCAGCTTAGTAGGGGATACCTCCTACAATGAGCAGTTCTTC,CASSLVGDTSYNEQFF
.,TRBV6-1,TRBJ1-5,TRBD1,TGTGCCAGCAGAGAACAGGGGAATCAGCCCCAGCATTTT,CASREQGNQPQHF
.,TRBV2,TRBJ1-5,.,TGTGCCAGCAGTGAGGCAGGGCGGAATCAGCCCCAGCATTTT,CASSEAGRNQPQHF
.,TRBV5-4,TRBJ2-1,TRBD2,TGTGCCAGCAGCTTCCGCGGGGGTGAGATCCTCCGTGAGCAGTTCTTC,CASSFRGGEILREQFF
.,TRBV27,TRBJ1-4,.,TGTGCCAGCAGTTTTGGGGGAGGTAGGGAAAAACTGTTTTTT,CASSFGGGREKLFF
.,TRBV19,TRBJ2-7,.,TGTGCCAGTAGTTTAGGGGCCTCCTACGAGCAGTACTTC,CASSLGASYEQYF
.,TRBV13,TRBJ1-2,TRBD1,TGTGCCAGCAGCTCCCAGGACAGGCTAAACTATGGCTACACCTTC,CASSSQDRLNYGYTF
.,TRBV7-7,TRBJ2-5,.,TGTGCTAGCAGCCGCACAACAGGGGAGACCCAGTACTTC,CASSRTTGETQYF
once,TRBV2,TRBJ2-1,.,TGTGCCAGCAGTGTAGCGTGGAGGAATGAGCAGTTCTTC,CASSVAWRNEQFF
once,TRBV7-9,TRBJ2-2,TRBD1,TGTGCCAGCAGCTGGGGTATCTGGACAGGGGGCACCGGGGAGCTGTTTTTT,CASSWGIWTGGTGELFF
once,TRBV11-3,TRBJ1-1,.,TGTGCCAGCAGCTTTACAGGGTCGAACACTGAAGCTTTCTTT,CASSFTGSNTEAFF
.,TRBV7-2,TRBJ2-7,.,TGTGCCAGCAGCTTAGTGAGGAACGAGCAGTACTTC,CASSLVRNEQYF
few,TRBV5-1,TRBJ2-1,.,TGCGCCAGCAGCTTGGGGAATACTAGCCCCAATGAGCAGTTCTTC,CASSLGNTSPNEQFF
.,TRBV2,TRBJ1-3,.,TGTGCCAGCACGTGGGCAGGAGGAAACACCATATATTTT,CASTWAGGNTIYF
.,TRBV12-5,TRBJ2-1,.,TGTGCCTCCGAGAGGAGCTCCTACAATGAGCAGTTCTTC,CASERSSYNEQFF
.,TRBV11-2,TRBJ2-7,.,TGTGCCAGCAGCTTAGGTTCATCTACCTACGAGCAGTACTTC,CASSLGSSTYEQYF
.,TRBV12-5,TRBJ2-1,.,TGTGCTAGTGGGAACCGGGTCGCATCGCATGAGCAGTTCTTC,CASGNRVASHEQFF
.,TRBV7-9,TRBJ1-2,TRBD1,TGTTCCAGCAGCTCAGCACCACAGGGGAGAGTTCACGGCTACACCTTC,CSSSSAPQGRVHGYTF
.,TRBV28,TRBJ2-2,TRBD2,TGTGCCAGCAGTTTGTTAGCGGGGAAGGGGACCGGGGAGCTGTTTTTT,CASSLLAGKGTGELFF
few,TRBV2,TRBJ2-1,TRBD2,TGTGCCAGCAGTGACCCTAGCGGGGTGGGTAATGAGCAGTTCTTC,CASSDPSGVGNEQFF